These 28 T cell receptor beta chains were all obtained from the same sample, sequenced in a study of PD-1 blockade in classical Hodgkin lymphoma. Method: immunoSEQ multiplex PCR; TCRdb's copy keeps in-frame clones and lacks some. The sample lists roughly 21,000 clones; about 73% were seen once. Time point in this sample: cycle 4 day 1 (C4D1), after 6 weeks of nivolumab. Every patient experienced relapse after autologous stem cell transplantation, and brentuximab vedotin exposure varied. The material was peripheral blood mononuclear cells (PBMCs), obtained before the fourth cycle of nivolumab. These receptors originate from a human donor with classical Hodgkin lymphoma.

The genes are TRBV9 and TRBJ2-7, with D possibly TRBD2 on 5 matching bases. CDR1 and CDR2 from the germline V gene are SGDLS and YYNGEE. The CDR3 totals 15 residues. V was pared by 7 bases and J by 1 base, with 18 bases between. The CDR3 here is CASGPRAEKSYEQYF. CDR3 coding DNA: TGTGCCAGCGGGCCGCGGGCGGAAAAGTCCTACGAGCAGTACTTC.

J is TRBJ1-6 and V is TRBV27, with TRBD1 identical over 9 bases. The CDR3 is made up of 14 amino acids. The V segment lost 3 bases and the J segment 9 bases; nucleotides outside the gene matches: 3. Germline V gives CDR1 MNHEY, CDR2 SMNVEV (reference sequence). CDR3: CASSLGTGFSPLHF. DNA of the CDR3: TGTGCCAGCAGTTTGGGGACAGGGTTTTCACCCCTCCACTTT.

The chain carries TRBV15 and TRBJ1-4; D remains ambiguous. CDR1 is LNHNV and CDR2 is YYDKDF in the germline V gene (reference sequence). The ends were cut back, 4 bases at V and 3 bases at J, with 15 bases in the middle. The CDR3 is made up of 16 amino acids. This CDR3 is CATSTIVWPSNEKLFF. Here the CDR3 DNA reads TGTGCCACCAGCACCATAGTGTGGCCCTCTAATGAAAAACTGTTTTTT.

This clone appeared a few times. This rearrangement joins TRBV6-5 to TRBJ2-5, with a tentative D call TRBD2 (6 bases). Germline-derived CDR1 and CDR2 are MNHEY and SVGAGI. Trimming cost V 2 bases and J 5 bases, with 12 bases left between them. The CDR3 contains 14 residues. Here the CDR3 reads CASSYRGLGETQYF. The CDR3 DNA reads TGTGCCAGCAGTTACCGGGGACTCGGCGAGACCCAGTACTTC.

The chain carries TRBV11-2 and TRBJ2-1, with TRBD2 matching over 8 bases. This CDR3 is 17 amino acids long. The V and J ends lost 0 bases and 7 bases, in that order; junction bases with no gene match: 11. CDR1 and CDR2 from the germline V gene are SGHAT and FQNNGV. CDR3 sequence: CASSLERSGTSLNEQFF. The DNA of the CDR3 is TGTGCCAGCAGCTTAGAGAGGTCCGGGACTAGTCTTAATGAGCAGTTCTTC.

The chain combines TRBV5-1 with TRBJ2-2; 10 bases are shared with TRBD1. Per germline, CDR1 SGHRS and CDR2 YFSETQ. V shed 4 bases, J shed 7 bases, and the junction held 16 bases outside the gene matches. The CDR3 has 18 amino acids. The chain's CDR3 is CASSEPTTGGRNGGELFF. The CDR3 coding sequence is TGCGCCAGCAGCGAGCCTACGACAGGGGGCCGAAATGGCGGGGAGCTGTTTTTT.

J is TRBJ2-7 and V is TRBV18; 7 nucleotides agree with TRBD1. The junction had 5 bases not matched to a gene; V was cut back by 4 bases and J by 2 bases. Germline assignment: CDR1 KGHSH and CDR2 LQKENI. CDR3 length: 14 residues. CDR3 nucleotide sequence: TGTGCCAGCTCACGAGAGGGGGCTGCCTACGAGCAGTACTTC. Residues: CASSREGAAYEQYF.

CDR3 loop: CASSFPGTGHNTEAFF. CDR3 bases: TGTGCCAGCAGCTTCCCCGGGACAGGACATAACACTGAAGCTTTCTTT. The chain couples TRBV21-1 to TRBJ1-1; the table assigns TRBD1, which was not confirmed against the DNA. TRBV21-1 is given as a pseudogene. CDR3 length equals 16 residues.

V usage is TRBV4-2 and J usage is TRBJ2-1, with D hard to call. V dropped 0 bases and J dropped 3 bases, with 12 bases sitting between them. The germline V gene has CDR1 LGHNA and CDR2 YNFKEQ. The CDR3 is 16 residues long. The CDR3 DNA is TGTGCCAGCAGCCAAGAACTTTTAGTAGGCTACAATGAGCAGTTCTTC. Protein: CASSQELLVGYNEQFF.

This rearrangement joins TRBV7-8 to TRBJ1-2; D is undetermined. Germline loops: CDR1 SGHVS, CDR2 FQNEAQ. The CDR3 is made up of 14 amino acids. V lost 0 bases and J 14 bases, leaving 19 bases between the germline ends. The CDR3 spells CASSLARNSPLYTF. DNA for the CDR3: TGTGCCAGCAGCTTAGCGCGGAACAGCCCACTTTATACCTTC.

In DNA form, the CDR3 reads TGTGCCAGCTCCCAGCGGGAGAGGGTGGACAATGAGCAGTTCTTC. Its translation is CASSQRERVDNEQFF. This chain connects TRBV2 to TRBJ2-1; 8 nucleotides agree with TRBD2. The ends lost 8 bases at V and 5 bases at J; junction bases unmatched: 11. Germline CDR1 is SNHLY and CDR2 is FYNNEI. CDR3 length: 15 amino acids.

V is TRBV18 and J is TRBJ1-3; 7 bases align to TRBD1. The V segment lost 2 bases and the J segment 5 bases; nucleotides outside the gene matches: 3. Germline loops: CDR1 KGHSH, CDR2 LQKENI. The CDR3 length is 14 residues. The CDR3 nucleotides are TGTGCCAGCTCACCAGAGACAGGGAGAAACACCATATATTTT. Amino acid sequence: CASSPETGRNTIYF.

The chain recombines TRBV30 with TRBJ1-5; 8 bases agree with TRBD1. The germline V gene has CDR1 GTSNPN and CDR2 SVGIG (reference sequence). This CDR3 spans 13 amino acids. Trimming removed 7 bases from V and 4 bases from J; junction bases left unmatched: 6. The CDR3 DNA reads TGTGCCTACCAGGGACAGGAAAATCAGCCCCAGCATTTT. This sequence encodes CAYQGQENQPQHF.

The chain combines TRBV6-6 with TRBJ1-2; D is unclear. V shed 9 bases and J shed 3 bases, with 8 bases lying between them. The CDR3 is made up of 11 amino acids. In germline, CDR1 is MNHNY, CDR2 SVGAGI (reference sequence). The DNA for the CDR3 is TGTGCCAGTACGAGAGACTATGGCTACACCTTC. Protein sequence: CASTRDYGYTF.

CDR3 region: CASSQGAGTGETQYF. The DNA for the CDR3 is TGCGCCAGCAGCCAAGGGGCGGGAACCGGTGAGACCCAGTACTTC. This chain uses TRBV4-1 with TRBJ2-5; D is possibly TRBD2 (6 bases). The V gene lost 1 base and the J gene lost 5 bases, with 14 bases spanning the gap. Germline V gene sequence: CDR1 MGHRA, CDR2 YSYEKL. CDR3 length equals 15 residues.

This clone was found a few times. This chain connects TRBV19 to TRBJ2-2; D is unclear. V lost 1 base to trimming and J lost 0 bases, with 6 bases between them. This CDR3 comprises 15 residues. Germline V CDR1 and CDR2: LNHDA, SQIVND (reference sequence). The DNA of the CDR3 is TGTGCCAGTAGTATAGGGCAGTCGAACACCGGGGAGCTGTTTTTT. Translated, it gives CASSIGQSNTGELFF.

The sample holds one count of this clone. This same CDR3 is encoded by further DNA sequences in the sample. The rearrangement links TRBV5-1 to TRBJ1-1; a possible D gene is TRBD1 (6 bases). There are 15 residues in the CDR3. Trimming cost V 1 base and J 6 bases, with 16 bases left between them. Per the germline V gene, CDR1 is SGHRS and CDR2 is YFSETQ. CDR3 loop: CASSLTAQGNSEAFF. The CDR3 DNA is TGCGCCAGCAGCTTGACGGCACAGGGTAATTCTGAAGCTTTCTTT.

The rearrangement joins TRBV5-1 to TRBJ1-1; perhaps TRBD1 as D (6 bases). The germline CDR1 and CDR2 sequences are SGHRS and YFSETQ. V was shortened by 1 base and J by 5 bases, with 18 bases between the two germline ends. The CDR3 is 16 residues long. CDR3 DNA sequence: TGCGCCAGCAGCTTGACAGGGCTGTTTTCTTGGACTGAAGCTTTCTTT. Its protein is CASSLTGLFSWTEAFF.

The V call is TRBV20-1, the J call TRBJ1-1; no definite D call. The germline V gene has CDR1 DFQATT and CDR2 SNEGSKA (reference sequence). V gave up 0 bases and J gave up 5 bases, with 1 base separating them. The CDR3 sequence is 10 residues long. The CDR3 is CSARETEAFF. In DNA, the CDR3 is TGCAGTGCTAGAGAGACTGAAGCTTTCTTT.

The J gene is TRBJ2-2, the V gene TRBV23-1, with 8 nucleotides matching TRBD1. TRBV23-1 is an open reading frame whose function is uncertain. V lost 7 bases and J lost 4; bases outside the gene matches: 5. CDR3 length: 14 residues. The CDR3 DNA reads as TGCGCCAGCATACGGACAGGGACCACCGGGGAGCTGTTTTTT. Its protein is CASIRTGTTGELFF.

The chain joins TRBV21-1 to TRBJ1-2. TRBV21-1 is a pseudogene segment. This CDR3 is built from 18 residues. The CDR3 nucleotides read TGTGCCAGCAGCAAAGCCTGGGTTTTGAGAGCGGGAGTTGATGGCTACACCTTC. Translation: CASSKAWVLRAGVDGYTF.

This chain connects TRBV19 to TRBJ1-5; a weak D match, TRBD1 (5 bases). Between the trimmed V and J ends, which lost 6 bases and 3 bases, there was a span of 15 bases. This CDR3 spans 15 amino acids. Germline values: CDR1 LNHDA, CDR2 SQIVND (reference sequence). CDR3 sequence: CASRPLGETNQPQHF. The CDR3 DNA sequence: TGTGCCAGTAGGCCCCTGGGGGAGACCAATCAGCCCCAGCATTTT.

The DNA for the CDR3 is TGTGCCAGCTCACCGGGACTAGCGGGAGCGGAAGAGCAGTACTTC. It codes for CASSPGLAGAEEQYF. The genes are TRBV18 and TRBJ2-7, with 14 positions matching TRBD2. The V and J ends lost 3 bases and 7 bases, in that order; junction bases with no gene match: 5. The germline CDR1 and CDR2 sequences are KGHSH and LQKENI. The CDR3 is 15 residues long.

V gene TRBV5-5 combines with J gene TRBJ1-4, with 10 positions matching TRBD1. V lost 5 bases to trimming and J lost 5 bases; unmatched junction nucleotides: 9. This CDR3 spans 16 amino acids. CDR1 is SGHKS and CDR2 is YYEKEE in the germline V gene (reference sequence). In DNA form, the CDR3 reads TGTGCCAGCAGACACCACCGGGACAGGGGAAATGAAAAACTGTTTTTT. Its translation is CASRHHRDRGNEKLFF.

The chain has TRBV29-1 and TRBJ2-2; TRBD2 aligns across 7 bases. Germline CDR1 is SQVTM and CDR2 is ANQGSEA. J gave up 6 bases and V 6 bases, and 13 bases lay outside the gene matches. The CDR3 spans 15 residues. The CDR3 spells CSVSGTTGSPGELFF. The CDR3 DNA follows: TGCAGCGTGTCCGGGACTACGGGTAGTCCCGGGGAGCTGTTTTTT.

This chain connects TRBV27 to TRBJ2-3, with a weak D call TRBD2 (6 bases). Per germline, CDR1 MNHEY and CDR2 SMNVEV (reference sequence). V lost 0 bases and J 7 bases, leaving 17 bases between the germline ends. There are 16 residues in the CDR3. For the CDR3, the DNA is TGTGCCAGCAGTTTATCGCAAACCATTAGCGGAAATACGCAGTATTTT. It translates to CASSLSQTISGNTQYF.

This chain connects TRBV10-2 to TRBJ2-7, with D perhaps matching TRBD1 or TRBD2 (6 bases each). Germline V gene data show CDR1 as WSHSY and CDR2 as SAAADI. This CDR3 is built from 12 residues. Deletions cut 7 bases from V and 4 bases from J, with 11 bases between. The CDR3 loop reads CASNGGGYEQYF. DNA for the CDR3: TGCGCCAGCAATGGAGGGGGGTACGAGCAGTACTTC.

Concerning this clone itself: Additional DNA sequences in this sample encode the identical CDR3. The V and J genes are TRBV5-1 and TRBJ2-7, with 13 bases identical to TRBD2. CDR3 length: 17 residues. From germline, CDR1 is SGHRS and CDR2 YFSETQ. With 3 bases clipped from V and 4 bases from J, the junction kept 10 bases outside the gene matches. CDR3 amino acids: CASSSRTSGSYEYEQYF. CDR3 in DNA: TGCGCCAGCAGCTCTAGGACTAGCGGGAGTTATGAGTACGAGCAGTACTTC.